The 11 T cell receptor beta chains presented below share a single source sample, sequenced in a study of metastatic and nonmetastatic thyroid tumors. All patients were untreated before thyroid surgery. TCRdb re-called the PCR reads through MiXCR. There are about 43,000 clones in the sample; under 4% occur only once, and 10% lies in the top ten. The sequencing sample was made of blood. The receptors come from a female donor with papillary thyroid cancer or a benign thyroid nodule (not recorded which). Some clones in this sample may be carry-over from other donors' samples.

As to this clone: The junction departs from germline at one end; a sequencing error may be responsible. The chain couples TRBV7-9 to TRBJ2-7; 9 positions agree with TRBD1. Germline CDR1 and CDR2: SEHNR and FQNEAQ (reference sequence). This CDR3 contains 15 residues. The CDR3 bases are TGTGCCAGTAGCTTTTACCGGGACAGGGCCTACGAGCAGTACTTC. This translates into CASSFYRDRAYEQYF.

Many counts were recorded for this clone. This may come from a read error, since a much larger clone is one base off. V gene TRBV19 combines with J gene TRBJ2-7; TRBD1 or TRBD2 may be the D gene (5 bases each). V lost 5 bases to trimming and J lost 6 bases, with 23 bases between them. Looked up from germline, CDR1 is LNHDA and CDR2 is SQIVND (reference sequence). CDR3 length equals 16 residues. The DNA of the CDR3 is TGTGCCAGTAGTTCTCCCTGGGACGGAGGAGGTGGCGAGCAGTACTTC. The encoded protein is CASSSPWDGGGGEQYF.

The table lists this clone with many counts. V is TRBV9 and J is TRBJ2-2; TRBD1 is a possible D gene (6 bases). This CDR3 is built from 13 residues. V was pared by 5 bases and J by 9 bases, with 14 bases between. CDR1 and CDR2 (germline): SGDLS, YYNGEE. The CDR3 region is CASSDARGWELFF. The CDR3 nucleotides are TGTGCCAGCAGTGACGCCAGGGGTTGGGAGCTGTTTTTT.

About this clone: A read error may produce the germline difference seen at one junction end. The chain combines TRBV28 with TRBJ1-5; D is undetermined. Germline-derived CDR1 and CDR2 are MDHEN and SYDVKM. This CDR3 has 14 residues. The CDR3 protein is CASSLGEWLQPLHF. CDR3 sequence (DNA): TGTGCCAGCAGTTTAGGGGAATGGCTTCAGCCCCTGCATTTT. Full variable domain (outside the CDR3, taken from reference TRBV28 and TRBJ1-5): DVKVTQSSRYLVKRTGEKVFLECVQDMDHENMFWYRQDPGLGLRLIYFSYDVKMKEKGDIPEGYSVSREKKERFSLILESASTNQTSMYLCASSLGEWLQPLHFGDGTRLSIL.

The CDR3 coding sequence is TGTGCCACAGGGGCTTGGGGAAAAGATGAGCAGTTCTTC. Translating gives CATGAWGKDEQFF. The rearrangement uses TRBV24-1 and TRBJ2-1, with D perhaps matching TRBD1 (5 bases). The CDR3 consists of 13 residues. Trimming left V 10 bases short and J 8 bases short, with 17 bases between. The germline V gene encodes CDR1 KGHDR and CDR2 SFDVKD.

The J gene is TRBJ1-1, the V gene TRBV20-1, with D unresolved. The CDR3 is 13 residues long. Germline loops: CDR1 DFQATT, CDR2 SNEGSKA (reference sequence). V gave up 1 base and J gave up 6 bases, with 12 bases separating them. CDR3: CSARAATRAEAFF. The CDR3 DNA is TGCAGTGCTAGAGCTGCGACACGCGCTGAAGCTTTCTTT.

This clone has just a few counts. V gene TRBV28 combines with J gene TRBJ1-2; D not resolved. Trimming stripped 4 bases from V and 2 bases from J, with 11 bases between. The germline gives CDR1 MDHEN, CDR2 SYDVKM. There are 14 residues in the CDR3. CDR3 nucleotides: TGTGCCAGCAGTTATACTGCGGCAAACTATGGCTACACCTTC. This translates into CASSYTAANYGYTF.

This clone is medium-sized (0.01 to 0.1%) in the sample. The CDR3 DNA reads as TGTGCCAGCAGCGTAGGTGACACTGAAGCTTTCTTT. Encoded protein: CASSVGDTEAFF. J is TRBJ1-1 and V is TRBV9; D is unclear. CDR3 length: 12 amino acids. Germline CDR1 and CDR2: SGDLS and YYNGEE. The V gene lost 0 bases and the J gene lost 3 bases, with 3 bases spanning the gap.

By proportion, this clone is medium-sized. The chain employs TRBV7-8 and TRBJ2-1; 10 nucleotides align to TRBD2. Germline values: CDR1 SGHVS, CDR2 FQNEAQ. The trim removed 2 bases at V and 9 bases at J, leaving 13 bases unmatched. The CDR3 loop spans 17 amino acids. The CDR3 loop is CASSLSPGLAGVFEQFF. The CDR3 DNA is TGTGCCAGCAGCTTATCACCTGGCCTAGCGGGAGTGTTTGAGCAGTTCTTC. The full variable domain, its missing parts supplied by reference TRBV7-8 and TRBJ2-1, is GAGVSQSPRYKVAKRGQDVALRCDPISGHVSLFWYQQALGQGPEFLTYFQNEAQLDKSGLPSDRFFAERPEGSVSTLKIQRTQQEDSAVYLCASSLSPGLAGVFEQFFGPGTRLTVL.

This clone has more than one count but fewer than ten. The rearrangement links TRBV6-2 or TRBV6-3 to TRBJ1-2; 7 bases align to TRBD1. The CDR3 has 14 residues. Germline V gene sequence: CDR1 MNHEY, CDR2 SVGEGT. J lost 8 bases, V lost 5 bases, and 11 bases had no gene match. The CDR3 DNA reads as TGTGCCAGCAGTAGACAGGGAGGTTCAAACGGCTACACCTTC. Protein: CASSRQGGSNGYTF.

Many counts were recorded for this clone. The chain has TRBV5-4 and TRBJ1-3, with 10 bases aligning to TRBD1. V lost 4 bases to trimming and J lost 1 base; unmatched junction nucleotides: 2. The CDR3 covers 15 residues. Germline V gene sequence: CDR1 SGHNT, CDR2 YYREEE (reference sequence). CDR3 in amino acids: CASSRQGASGNTIYF. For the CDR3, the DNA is TGTGCCAGCAGCCGACAGGGGGCTTCTGGAAACACCATATATTTT.